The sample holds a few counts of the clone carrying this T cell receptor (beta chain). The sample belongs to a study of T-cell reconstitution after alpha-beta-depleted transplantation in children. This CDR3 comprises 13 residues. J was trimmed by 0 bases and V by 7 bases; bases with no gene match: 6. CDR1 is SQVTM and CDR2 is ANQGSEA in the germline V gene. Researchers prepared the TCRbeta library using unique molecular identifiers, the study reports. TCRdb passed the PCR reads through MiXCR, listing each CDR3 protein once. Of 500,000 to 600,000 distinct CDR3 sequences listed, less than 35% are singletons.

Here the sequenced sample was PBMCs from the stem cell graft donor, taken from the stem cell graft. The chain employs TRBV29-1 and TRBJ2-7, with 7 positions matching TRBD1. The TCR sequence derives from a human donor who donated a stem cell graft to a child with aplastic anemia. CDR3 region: CSGGRGSSYEQYF. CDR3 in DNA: TGCAGCGGGGGCAGGGGGAGCTCCTACGAGCAGTACTTC.